This T cell receptor (beta chain) came from a study of cytomegalovirus exposure and HLA in healthy donors. This CDR3 is 15 amino acids long. PCR primers comprised 60 Vbeta and 13 Jbeta primers. Assay: immunoSEQ multiplex PCR; the TCRdb copy retains only in-frame clones and omits some. This sample has about 130,000 clones; 65% to 75% occur once, and the top ten carry 3.5% to 4.5%. Sequencing input: PBMCs. This chain links TRBV21-1 with TRBJ2-5; the DNA was not used to check the table's D call, TRBD2. TRBV21-1 is listed as a pseudogene. The source is a man aged 35-49 years in good health and CMV-seropositive. CDR3 in amino acids: CASSKALGHQETQYF. CDR3 sequence (DNA): TGTGCCAGCAGCAAAGCCCTAGGCCACCAAGAGACCCAGTACTTC.